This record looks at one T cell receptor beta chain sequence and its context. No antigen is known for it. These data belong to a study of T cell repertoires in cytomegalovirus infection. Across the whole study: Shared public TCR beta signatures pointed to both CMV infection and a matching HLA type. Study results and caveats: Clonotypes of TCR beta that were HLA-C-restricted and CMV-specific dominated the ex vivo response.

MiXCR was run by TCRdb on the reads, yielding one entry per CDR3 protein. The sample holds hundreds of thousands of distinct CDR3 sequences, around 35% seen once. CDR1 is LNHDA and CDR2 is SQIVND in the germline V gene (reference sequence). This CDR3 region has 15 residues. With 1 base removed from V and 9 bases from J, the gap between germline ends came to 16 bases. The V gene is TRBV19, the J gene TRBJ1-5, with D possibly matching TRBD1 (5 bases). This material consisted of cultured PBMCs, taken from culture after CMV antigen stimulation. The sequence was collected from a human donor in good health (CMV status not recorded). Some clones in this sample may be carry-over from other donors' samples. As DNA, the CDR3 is TGTGCCAGTAGTATAGTGGGGCGCACTCGGGGGCCCCAGCATTTT. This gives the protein CASSIVGRTRGPQHF.